The clone carrying this T cell receptor (beta chain) was recorded many times. Deletions cut 0 bases from V and 4 bases from J, with 7 bases between. Germline-derived CDR1 and CDR2 are SGHRS and YFSETQ. The CDR3 sequence is 13 residues long. The sample is drawn from a study of regulatory T cells in long-lasting Graves disease. Investigators prepared the TCR beta libraries by applying iRepertoire HTBI primers and Arm-PCR of CDR3 regions. TCRdb analysed the multiplex PCR reads with MiXCR anew, one entry per CDR3 protein. The top ten clones hold roughly an eighth of a sample with around 400,000 distinct CDR3 sequences, roughly 21% of them seen once. Documented time point: persistent/refractory GD, antithyroid drugs over 5 years with positive TRAb. Following extraction of RNA from PBMCs, that RNA was used to make the TCR library. EDTA tubes received approximately 9.8 milliliters of drawn peripheral blood.

The TCR comes from a female donor with Graves disease. The chain combines TRBV5-1 with TRBJ2-5; perhaps TRBD2 as D (5 bases). Here the sequenced sample was peripheral blood mononuclear cells (PBMCs), taken when the disease was refractory, from a patient treated with antithyroid drugs. CDR3 region: CASSLDGRETQYF. CDR3 in DNA: TGCGCCAGCAGCTTGGATGGGAGAGAGACCCAGTACTTC.